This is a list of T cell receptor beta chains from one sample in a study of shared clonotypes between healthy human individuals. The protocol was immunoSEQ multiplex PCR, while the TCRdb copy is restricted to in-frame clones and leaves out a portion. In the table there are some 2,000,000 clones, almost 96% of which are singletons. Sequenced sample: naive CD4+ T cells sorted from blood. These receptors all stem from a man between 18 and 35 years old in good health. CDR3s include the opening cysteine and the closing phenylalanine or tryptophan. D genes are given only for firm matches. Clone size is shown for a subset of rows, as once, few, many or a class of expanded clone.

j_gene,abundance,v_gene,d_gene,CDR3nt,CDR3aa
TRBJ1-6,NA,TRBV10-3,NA,TGTGCCATCAGTGAGGGCAGGGCTAATTCACCCCTCCACTTT,CAISEGRANSPLHF
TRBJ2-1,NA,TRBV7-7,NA,TGTGCTAGCAGTAAAGAAAGCGGCAATGAGCAGTTCTTC,CASSKESGNEQFF
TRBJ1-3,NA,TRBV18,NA,TGTGCCAGCTCACCATACACCACCTCCTCTGGAAACACCATATATTTT,CASSPYTTSSGNTIYF
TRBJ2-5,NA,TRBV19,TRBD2,TGTGCCAGTAGTATAGCCACTAGCGGTCAAGAGACCCAGTACTTC,CASSIATSGQETQYF
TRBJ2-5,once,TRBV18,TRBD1,TGTGCCAGCTCACCTATCGACAGGGAAGAGACCCAGTACTTC,CASSPIDREETQYF
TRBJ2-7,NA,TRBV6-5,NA,TGTGCCAGCAGTCCGACGGCGGGATCCTACGAGCAGTACTTC,CASSPTAGSYEQYF
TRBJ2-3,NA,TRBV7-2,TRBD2,TGTGCCAGCAGCAAAACTCCAGCGGGAGGAGGAAATACGCAGTATTTT,CASSKTPAGGGNTQYF
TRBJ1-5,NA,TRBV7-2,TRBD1,TGTGCCAGCAGCACGACAGGGATTTATCAGCCCCAGCATTTT,CASSTTGIYQPQHF
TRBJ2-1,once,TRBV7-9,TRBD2,TGTGCCAGCAGCTTAGTTTTAGCGGGGGGCTCCTCCTACAATGAGCAGTTCTTC,CASSLVLAGGSSYNEQFF
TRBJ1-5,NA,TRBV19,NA,TGTGCCACCAGGCCTGCAGGCTCAGGAAGCAATCAGCCCCAGCATTTT,CATRPAGSGSNQPQHF
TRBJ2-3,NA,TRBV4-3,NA,TGCGCCAGCAGCCAAATAGCCGGGAACACAGATACGCAGTATTTT,CASSQIAGNTDTQYF
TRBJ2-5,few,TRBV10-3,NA,TGTGCCATCAGTGGGGGGTCCCAAGAGACCCAGTACTTC,CAISGGSQETQYF
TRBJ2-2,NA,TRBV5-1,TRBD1,TGCGCCAGCAGTTCCGGGACAGGGGGAGCCGGGGAGCTGTTTTTT,CASSSGTGGAGELFF
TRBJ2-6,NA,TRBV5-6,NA,TGTGCCAGCAGCAAGTCTGGGGCCAACGTCCTGACTTTC,CASSKSGANVLTF
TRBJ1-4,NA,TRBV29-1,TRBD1,TGCAGCGTTGGGGACAGGGGTAATGAAAAACTGTTTTTT,CSVGDRGNEKLFF
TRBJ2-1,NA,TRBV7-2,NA,TGTGCCAGCAGGCCTGGGGGGAGCTCCTACAATGAGCAGTTCTTC,CASRPGGSSYNEQFF
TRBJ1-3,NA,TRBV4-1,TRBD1,TGCGCCAGCACACAGACAGGGGGCACATACTCTGGAAACACCATATATTTT,CASTQTGGTYSGNTIYF
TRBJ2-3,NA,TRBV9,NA,TGTGCCAGCAGCCCAGATAATTTGCGGGCCACAGATACGCAGTATTTT,CASSPDNLRATDTQYF
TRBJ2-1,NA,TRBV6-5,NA,TGTGCCAGCAGCGGACAAAATTACAATGAGCAGTTCTTC,CASSGQNYNEQFF
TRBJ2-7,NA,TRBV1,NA,TGCACCAGCAGCCAAGCGGGCGGCAGCCACCCCACCTACGAGCAGTACTTC,CTSSQAGGSHPTYEQYF
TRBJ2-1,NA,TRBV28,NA,TGTGCCAGCAGTATTGCCCCAGGGGAATTAGGGCTCAATGAGCAGTTCTTC,CASSIAPGELGLNEQFF
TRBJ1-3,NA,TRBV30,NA,TGTGCCTGGAGTCCTTCCTTCGTGACAACCGGAAACACCATATATTTT,CAWSPSFVTTGNTIYF
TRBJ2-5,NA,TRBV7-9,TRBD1,TGTGCCAGCAGCTTACTTCCGGGACAGCAAGAGACCCAGTACTTC,CASSLLPGQQETQYF
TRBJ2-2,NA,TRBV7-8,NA,TGTGCCAGCAGCTTACCCCGGGGGTCGAACACCGGGGAGCTGTTTTTT,CASSLPRGSNTGELFF
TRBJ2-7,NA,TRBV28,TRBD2,TGTGCCAGCAGCCCCAGGGGACTAGCGGGGCTTTACGAGCAGTACTTC,CASSPRGLAGLYEQYF
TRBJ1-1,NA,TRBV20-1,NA,TGCAGTGCTAGTCTCAGCTTTGAAGCTTTCTTT,CSASLSFEAFF
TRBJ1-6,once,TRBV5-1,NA,TGCGCCAGCAGCACAGGGAGTACCTATAATTCACCCCTCCACTTT,CASSTGSTYNSPLHF
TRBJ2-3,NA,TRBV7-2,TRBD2,TGTGCCAGCAGCTCCCCCCTACTAGCGGGAGGGCCGTTTACGCAGTATTTT,CASSSPLLAGGPFTQYF
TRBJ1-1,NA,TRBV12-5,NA,TGTGCTAGTGGTTTGCAGGGGTCGGGCACTGAAGCTTTCTTT,CASGLQGSGTEAFF
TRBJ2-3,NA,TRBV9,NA,TGTGCCAGCACCGTCGGGGGGCTATCCACAGATACGCAGTATTTT,CASTVGGLSTDTQYF